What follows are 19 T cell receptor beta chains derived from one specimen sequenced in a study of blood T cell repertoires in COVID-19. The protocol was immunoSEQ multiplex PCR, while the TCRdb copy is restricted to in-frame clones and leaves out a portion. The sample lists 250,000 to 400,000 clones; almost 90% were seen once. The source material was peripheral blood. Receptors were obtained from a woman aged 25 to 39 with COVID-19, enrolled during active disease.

CDR3 sequence: CASTPQGDSNQPQHF. The CDR3 bases are TGTGCCAGCACCCCCCAGGGGGATAGCAATCAGCCCCAGCATTTT. The gene calls are TRBV2 and TRBJ1-5, with 7 positions matching TRBD1. CDR3 length: 15 residues. Germline CDR1 is SNHLY and CDR2 is FYNNEI. Trimming took 7 bases from V and 0 from J; bases not matched to a gene: 6. Supplemented by reference TRBV2 and TRBJ1-5, the full variable domain reads EPEVTQTPSHQVTQMGQEVILRCVPISNHLYFYWYRQILGQKVEFLVSFYNNEISEKSEIFDDQFSVERPDGSNFTLKIRSTKLEDSAMYFCASTPQGDSNQPQHFGDGTRLSIL.

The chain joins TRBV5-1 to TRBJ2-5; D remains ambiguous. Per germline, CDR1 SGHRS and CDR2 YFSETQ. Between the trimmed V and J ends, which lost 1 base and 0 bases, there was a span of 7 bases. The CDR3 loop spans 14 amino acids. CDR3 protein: CASSLKSDQETQYF. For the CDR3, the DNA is TGCGCCAGCAGCTTGAAGTCAGACCAAGAGACCCAGTACTTC.

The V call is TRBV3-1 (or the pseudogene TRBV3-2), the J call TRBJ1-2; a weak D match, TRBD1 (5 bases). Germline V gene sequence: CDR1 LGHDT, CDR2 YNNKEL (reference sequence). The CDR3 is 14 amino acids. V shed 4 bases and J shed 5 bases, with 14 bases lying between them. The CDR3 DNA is TGTGCCAGCAGCCCACTTTGGGGGGATTATGGCTACACCTTC. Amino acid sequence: CASSPLWGDYGYTF.

CDR3: CASSPRDYSYNEQFF. CDR3 bases: TGTGCCAGCAGCCCCCGGGACTACTCCTACAATGAGCAGTTCTTC. V is TRBV7-3 and J is TRBJ2-1; 7 bases align to TRBD2. V shed 5 bases, J shed 0 bases, and the junction held 4 bases outside the gene matches. Germline-derived CDR1 and CDR2 are SGHTA and FQGTGA. This CDR3 has 15 residues.

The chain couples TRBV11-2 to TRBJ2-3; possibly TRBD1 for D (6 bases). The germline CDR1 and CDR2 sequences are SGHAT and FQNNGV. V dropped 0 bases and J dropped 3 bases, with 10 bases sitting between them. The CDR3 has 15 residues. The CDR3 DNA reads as TGTGCCAGCAGCTTAGATGAGAGGGGGACAGATACGCAGTATTTT. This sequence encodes CASSLDERGTDTQYF.

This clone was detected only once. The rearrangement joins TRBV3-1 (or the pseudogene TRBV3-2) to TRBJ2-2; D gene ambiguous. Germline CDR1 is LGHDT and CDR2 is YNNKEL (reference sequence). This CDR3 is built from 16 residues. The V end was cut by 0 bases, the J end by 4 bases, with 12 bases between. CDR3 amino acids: CASSQEPSPGTGELFF. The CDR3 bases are TGTGCCAGCAGCCAAGAGCCCAGTCCAGGCACCGGGGAGCTGTTTTTT.

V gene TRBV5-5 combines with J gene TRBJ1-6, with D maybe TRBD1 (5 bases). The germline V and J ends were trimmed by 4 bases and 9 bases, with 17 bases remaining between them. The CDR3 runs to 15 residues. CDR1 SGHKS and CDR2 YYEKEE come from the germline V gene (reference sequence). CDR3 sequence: CASSQWGGDGSPLHF. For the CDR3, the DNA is TGTGCCAGCAGCCAGTGGGGGGGGGACGGTTCACCCCTCCACTTT.

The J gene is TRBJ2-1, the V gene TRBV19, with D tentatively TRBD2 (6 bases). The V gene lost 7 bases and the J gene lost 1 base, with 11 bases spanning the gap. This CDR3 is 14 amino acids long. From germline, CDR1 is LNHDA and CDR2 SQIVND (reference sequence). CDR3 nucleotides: TGTGCCAGTACGGAAAGCGGGTCCTACAATGAGCAGTTCTTC. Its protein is CASTESGSYNEQFF.

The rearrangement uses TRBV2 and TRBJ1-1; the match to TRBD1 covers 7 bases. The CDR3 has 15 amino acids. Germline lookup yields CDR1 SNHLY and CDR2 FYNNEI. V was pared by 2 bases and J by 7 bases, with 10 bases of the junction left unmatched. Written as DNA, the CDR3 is TGTGCCAGCAGTGAACTCGACAGGGATAGAAATGAAGCTTTCTTT. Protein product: CASSELDRDRNEAFF.

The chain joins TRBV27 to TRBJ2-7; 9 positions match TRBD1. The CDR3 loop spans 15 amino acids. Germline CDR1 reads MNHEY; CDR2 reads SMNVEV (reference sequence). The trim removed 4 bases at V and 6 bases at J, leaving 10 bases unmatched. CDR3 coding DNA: TGTGCCAGCAGTTCTCCGGGACAGGGTAAAAGCGAGCAGTACTTC. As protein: CASSSPGQGKSEQYF.

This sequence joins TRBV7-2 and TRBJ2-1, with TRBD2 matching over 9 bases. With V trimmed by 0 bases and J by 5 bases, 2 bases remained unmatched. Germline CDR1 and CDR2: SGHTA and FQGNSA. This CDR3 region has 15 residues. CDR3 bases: TGTGCCAGCAGCTTAGCGGGACTAGCAGACAATGAGCAGTTCTTC. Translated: CASSLAGLADNEQFF.

CDR3 sequence: CASSVLIGQGINSEAFF. For the CDR3, the DNA is TGTGCCAGCAGCGTTTTAATTGGACAGGGGATTAATAGTGAAGCTTTCTTT. The gene calls are TRBV9 and TRBJ1-1; TRBD1 matches 9 bases. CDR1 is SGDLS, CDR2 YYNGEE, per germline. V gave up 2 bases and J gave up 7 bases; unmatched junction bases: 15. The length of the CDR3 is 17 residues.

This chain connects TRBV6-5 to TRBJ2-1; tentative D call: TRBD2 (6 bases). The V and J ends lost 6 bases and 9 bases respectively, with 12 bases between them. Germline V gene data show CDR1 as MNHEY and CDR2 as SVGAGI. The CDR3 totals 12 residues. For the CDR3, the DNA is TGTGCCAGCAGAACGGGGGTTGGTGAGCAGTTCTTC. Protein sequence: CASRTGVGEQFF.

For the CDR3, the DNA is TGTGCCAGCTCGGGGGGGCTGAACACCGGGGAGCTGTTTTTT. Protein: CASSGGLNTGELFF. The V call is TRBV18, the J call TRBJ2-2; a weak D match, TRBD2 (7 bases). CDR3 length: 14 amino acids. Germline values: CDR1 KGHSH, CDR2 LQKENI. The V end lost 6 bases, the J end lost 1 base, and 9 bases lay between the germline ends.

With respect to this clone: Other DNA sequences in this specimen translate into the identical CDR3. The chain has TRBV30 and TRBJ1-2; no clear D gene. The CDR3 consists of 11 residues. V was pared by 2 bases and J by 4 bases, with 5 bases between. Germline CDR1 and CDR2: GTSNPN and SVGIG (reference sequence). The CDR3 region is CAWSPGYGYTF. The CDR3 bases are TGTGCCTGGAGTCCCGGCTATGGCTACACCTTC.

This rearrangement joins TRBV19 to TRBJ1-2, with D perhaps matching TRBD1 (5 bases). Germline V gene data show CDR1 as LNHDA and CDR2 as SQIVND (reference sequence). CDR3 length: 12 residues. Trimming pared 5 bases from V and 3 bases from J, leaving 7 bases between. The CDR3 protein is CASSQGHYGYTF. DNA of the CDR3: TGTGCCAGTAGTCAGGGTCACTATGGCTACACCTTC.

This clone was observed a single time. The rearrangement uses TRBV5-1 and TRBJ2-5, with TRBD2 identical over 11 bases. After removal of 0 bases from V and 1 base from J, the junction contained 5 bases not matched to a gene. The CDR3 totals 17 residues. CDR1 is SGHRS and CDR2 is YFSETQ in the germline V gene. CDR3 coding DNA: TGCGCCAGCAGCTTGGGGGGACTAGCGGATATCCAAGAGACCCAGTACTTC. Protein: CASSLGGLADIQETQYF. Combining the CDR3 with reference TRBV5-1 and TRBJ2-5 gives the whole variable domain KAGVTQTPRYLIKTRGQQVTLSCSPISGHRSVSWYQQTPGQGLQFLFEYFSETQRNKGNFPGRFSGRQFSNSRSEMNVSTLELGDSALYLCASSLGGLADIQETQYFGPGTRLLVL.

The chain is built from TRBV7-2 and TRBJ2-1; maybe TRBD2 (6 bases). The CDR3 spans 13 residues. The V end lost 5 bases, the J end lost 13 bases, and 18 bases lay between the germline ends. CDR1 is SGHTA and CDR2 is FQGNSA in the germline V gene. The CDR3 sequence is CASSPQEIGGQFF. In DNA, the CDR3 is TGTGCCAGCAGCCCACAAGAGATCGGGGGTCAGTTCTTC. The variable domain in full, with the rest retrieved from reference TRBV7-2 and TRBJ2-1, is GAGVSQSPSNKVTEKGKDVELRCDPISGHTALYWYRQSLGQGLEFLIYFQGNSAPDKSGLPSDRFSAERTGGSVSTLTIQRTQQEDSAVYLCASSPQEIGGQFFGPGTRLTVL.

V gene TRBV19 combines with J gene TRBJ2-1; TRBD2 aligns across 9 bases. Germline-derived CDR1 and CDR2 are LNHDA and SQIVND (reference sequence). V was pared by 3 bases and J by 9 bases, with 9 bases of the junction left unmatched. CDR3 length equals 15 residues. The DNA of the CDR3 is TGTGCCAGTAGTATTGTTCTAGCGGGGAGAGGTGAGCAGTTCTTC. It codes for CASSIVLAGRGEQFF.